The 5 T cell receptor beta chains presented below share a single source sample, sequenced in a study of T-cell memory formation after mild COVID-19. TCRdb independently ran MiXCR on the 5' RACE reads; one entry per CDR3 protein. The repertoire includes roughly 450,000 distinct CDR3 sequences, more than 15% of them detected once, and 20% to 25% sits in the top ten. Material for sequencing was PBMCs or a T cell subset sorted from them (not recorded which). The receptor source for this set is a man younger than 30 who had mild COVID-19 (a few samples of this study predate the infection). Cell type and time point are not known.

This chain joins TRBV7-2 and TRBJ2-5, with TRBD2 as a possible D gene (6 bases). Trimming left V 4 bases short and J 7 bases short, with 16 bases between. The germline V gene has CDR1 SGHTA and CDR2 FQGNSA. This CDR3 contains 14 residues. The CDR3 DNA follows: TGTGCCAGCAGCTCCCCTCAGAAGGGAGGGACCCAGTACTTC. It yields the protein CASSSPQKGGTQYF.

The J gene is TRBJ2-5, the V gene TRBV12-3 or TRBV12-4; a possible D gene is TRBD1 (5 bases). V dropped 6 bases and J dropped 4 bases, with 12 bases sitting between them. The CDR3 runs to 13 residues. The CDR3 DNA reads TGTGCCAGCAGGCACAGGTTCCTAGAGACCCAGTACTTC. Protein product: CASRHRFLETQYF.

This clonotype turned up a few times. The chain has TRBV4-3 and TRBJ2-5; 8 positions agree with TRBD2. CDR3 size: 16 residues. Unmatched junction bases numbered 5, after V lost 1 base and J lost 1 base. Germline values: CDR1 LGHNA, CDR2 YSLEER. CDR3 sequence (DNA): TGCGCCAGCAGCCAAGTTCTAGCGGGTCGCCAAGAGACCCAGTACTTC. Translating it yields CASSQVLAGRQETQYF.

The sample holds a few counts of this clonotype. CDR3 sequence: CASGSLPPHQETQYF. The CDR3 nucleotides read TGTGCCAGTGGGAGCCTCCCTCCCCACCAAGAGACCCAGTACTTC. This sequence joins TRBV27 and TRBJ2-5; a weak D match, TRBD2 (5 bases). The CDR3 runs to 15 residues. The germline V gene has CDR1 MNHEY and CDR2 SMNVEV (reference sequence). Trimming took off 9 bases at V and 0 bases at J, with 17 bases between the two ends.

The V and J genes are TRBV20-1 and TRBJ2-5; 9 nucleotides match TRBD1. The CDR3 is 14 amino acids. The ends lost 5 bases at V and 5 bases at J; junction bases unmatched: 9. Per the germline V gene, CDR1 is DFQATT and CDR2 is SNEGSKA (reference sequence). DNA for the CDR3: TGCAGTGCTCAAACAGGGGGCGCGGGGGAGACCCAGTACTTC. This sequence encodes CSAQTGGAGETQYF.